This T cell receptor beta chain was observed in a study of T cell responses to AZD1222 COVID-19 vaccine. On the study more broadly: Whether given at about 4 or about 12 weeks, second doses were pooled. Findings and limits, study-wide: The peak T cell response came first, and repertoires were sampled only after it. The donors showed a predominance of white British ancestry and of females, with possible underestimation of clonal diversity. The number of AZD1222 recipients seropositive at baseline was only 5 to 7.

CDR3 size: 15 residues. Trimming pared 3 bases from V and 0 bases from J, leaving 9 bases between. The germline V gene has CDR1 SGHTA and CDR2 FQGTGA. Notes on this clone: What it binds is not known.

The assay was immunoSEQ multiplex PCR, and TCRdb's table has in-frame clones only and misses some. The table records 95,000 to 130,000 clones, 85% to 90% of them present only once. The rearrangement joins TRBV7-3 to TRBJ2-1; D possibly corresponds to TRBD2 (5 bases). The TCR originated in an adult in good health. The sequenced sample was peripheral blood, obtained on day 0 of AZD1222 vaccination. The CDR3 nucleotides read TGTGCCAGCAGCTTGTGGCGGGTCTCCTACAATGAGCAGTTCTTC. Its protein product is CASSLWRVSYNEQFF.